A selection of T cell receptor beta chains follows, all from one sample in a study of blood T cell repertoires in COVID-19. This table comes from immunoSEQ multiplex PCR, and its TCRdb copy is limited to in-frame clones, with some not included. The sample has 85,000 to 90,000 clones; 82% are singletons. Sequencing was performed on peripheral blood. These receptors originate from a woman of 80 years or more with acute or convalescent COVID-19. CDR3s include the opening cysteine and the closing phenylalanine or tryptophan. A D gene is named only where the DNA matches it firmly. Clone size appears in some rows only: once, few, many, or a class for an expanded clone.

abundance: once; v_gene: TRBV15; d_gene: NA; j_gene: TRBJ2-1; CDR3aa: CATSEADAPYNEQFF; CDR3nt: TGTGCCACCAGCGAAGCGGACGCTCCCTACAATGAGCAGTTCTTC
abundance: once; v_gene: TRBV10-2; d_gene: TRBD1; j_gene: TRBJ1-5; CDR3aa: CASSRQGNSNQPQHF; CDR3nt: TGCGCCAGCAGTCGACAGGGGAATAGCAATCAGCCCCAGCATTTT
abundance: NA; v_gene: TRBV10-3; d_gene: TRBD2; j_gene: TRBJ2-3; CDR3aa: CAISESSRLAGGTDTQYF; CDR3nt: TGTGCCATCAGTGAGTCCTCCCGTCTAGCGGGGGGTACAGATACGCAGTATTTT
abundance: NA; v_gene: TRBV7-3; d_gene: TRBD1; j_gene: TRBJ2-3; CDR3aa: CASSQGQGVDTQYF; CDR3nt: TGTGCCAGCAGCCAGGGGCAGGGGGTGGATACGCAGTATTTT
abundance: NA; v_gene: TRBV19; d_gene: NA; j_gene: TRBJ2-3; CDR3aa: CASSQAPDTQYF; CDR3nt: TGTGCCAGTAGTCAGGCACCAGATACGCAGTATTTT
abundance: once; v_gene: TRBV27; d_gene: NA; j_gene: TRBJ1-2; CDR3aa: CASSSEISTNYGYTF; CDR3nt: TGTGCCAGCAGTTCCGAAATATCTACTAACTATGGCTACACCTTC
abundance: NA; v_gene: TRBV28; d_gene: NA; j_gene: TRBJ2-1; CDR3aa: CASSLSGWVNEQFF; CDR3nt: TGTGCCAGCAGTTTATCAGGGTGGGTCAATGAGCAGTTCTTC
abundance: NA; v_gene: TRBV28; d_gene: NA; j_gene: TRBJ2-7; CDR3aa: CASSRGIYEQYF; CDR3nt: TGTGCCAGCAGTCGGGGGATTTACGAGCAGTACTTC
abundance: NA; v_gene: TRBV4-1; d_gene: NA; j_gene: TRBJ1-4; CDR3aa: CASSQDASAPVWKLFF; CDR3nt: TGCGCCAGCAGCCAAGATGCCTCCGCCCCGGTTTGGAAACTGTTTTTT
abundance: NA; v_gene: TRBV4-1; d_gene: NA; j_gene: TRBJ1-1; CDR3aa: CASSQVASVLVEAFF; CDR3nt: TGCGCCAGCAGCCAAGTCGCATCGGTCCTAGTTGAAGCTTTCTTT
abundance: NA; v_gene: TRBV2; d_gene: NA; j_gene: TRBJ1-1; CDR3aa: CASSLGLTEAFF; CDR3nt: TGTGCCAGCAGTTTAGGACTGACTGAAGCTTTCTTT
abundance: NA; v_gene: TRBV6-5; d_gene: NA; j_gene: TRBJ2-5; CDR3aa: CASSRRGASETQYF; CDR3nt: TGTGCCAGCAGCCGCAGGGGAGCATCAGAGACCCAGTACTTC